The present entry profiles one TCR beta chain with its context. Its antigen is currently unknown. The PCR made use of 60 Vbeta and 13 Jbeta primers. Some clones are missing from TCRdb's copy, which holds only in-frame ones; the method was immunoSEQ multiplex PCR. The sample lists about 170,000 clones; around 86% were seen once. This entry is derived from a study of cytomegalovirus exposure and HLA in healthy donors. Study findings and constraints: Earlier findings revealed that most TCR beta V segments proved productive either about 87% or about 30% of the time.

Looked up from germline, CDR1 is SQVTM and CDR2 is ANQGSEA. The CDR3 contains 14 residues. V gave up 8 bases and J gave up 2 bases; unmatched junction bases: 5. The specimen was PBMCs. The sequence came from a male donor in good health and CMV-seronegative. This chain joins TRBV29-1 and TRBJ2-1; TRBD2 matches at 11 bases. CDR3 nucleotide sequence: TGCAGCCTACTTAGCGGGGGGGCCTACAATGAGCAGTTCTTC. Its protein product is CSLLSGGAYNEQFF.